This TCR beta chain was sequenced during a study of blood T cell repertoires in COVID-19. Across the study: T cells, B-cell-depleted T cells, or PBMCs provided the cDNA or gDNA that served as material.

Authors' methods: Estimation of nucleated cell counts relied on the amplification of reference gene primers. Sequencing was performed with immunoSEQ multiplex PCR; in TCRdb, only in-frame clones are kept and a portion is missing. V, J and clone size were drawn from that table, and D and trimming were deduced from the DNA. The table has 200,000 or so clones, 80% to 90% seen once. This TCR was recovered from a woman in her forties or fifties who had been exposed to COVID-19. Sequencing was performed on PBMCs or T cells enriched from blood (not recorded which).

CDR3: CSVRGGPDTQYF. The DNA for the CDR3 is TGCAGCGTTAGGGGCGGCCCAGATACGCAGTATTTT. The genes are TRBV29-1 and TRBJ2-3; TRBD1 is a possible D gene (5 bases). There are 12 residues in the CDR3. Trimming stripped 5 bases from V and 4 bases from J, with 10 bases between. Germline loops: CDR1 SQVTM, CDR2 ANQGSEA.